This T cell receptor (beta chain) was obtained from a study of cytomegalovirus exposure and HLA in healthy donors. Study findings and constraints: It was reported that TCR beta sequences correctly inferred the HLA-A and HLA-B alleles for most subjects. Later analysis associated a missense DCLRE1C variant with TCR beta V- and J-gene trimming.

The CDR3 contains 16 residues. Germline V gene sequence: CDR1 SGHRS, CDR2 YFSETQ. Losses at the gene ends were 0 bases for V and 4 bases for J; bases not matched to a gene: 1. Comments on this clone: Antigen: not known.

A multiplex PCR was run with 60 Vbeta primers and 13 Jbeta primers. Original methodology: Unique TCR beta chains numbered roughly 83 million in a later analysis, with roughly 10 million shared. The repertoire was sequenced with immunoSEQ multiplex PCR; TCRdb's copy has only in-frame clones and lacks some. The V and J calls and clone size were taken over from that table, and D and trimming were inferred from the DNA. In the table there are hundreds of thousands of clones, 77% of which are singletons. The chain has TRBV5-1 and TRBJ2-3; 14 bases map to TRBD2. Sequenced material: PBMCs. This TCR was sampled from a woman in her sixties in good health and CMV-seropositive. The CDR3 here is CASSLEGLAGADTQYF. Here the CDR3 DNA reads TGCGCCAGCAGCTTGGAGGGACTAGCGGGAGCAGATACGCAGTATTTT.